The 32 T cell receptor beta chains reported below all come from one sample, sequenced in a study of shared clonotypes between healthy human individuals. The table came from immunoSEQ multiplex PCR; TCRdb's copy has only in-frame clones and leaves some out. Here the sample spans 450,000 to 500,000 clones, about 72% being singletons. The sequenced material came from PBMCs. These receptors originate from a middle-aged woman in good health. Some clones in this sample may be carry-over from other donors' samples.

Points on this clone: A much more abundant neighbour one base away suggests this may be a read error. Because the CDR3 is missing its conserved closing phenylalanine or tryptophan, this is likely a read error. This chain uses TRBV5-6 with TRBJ2-7; 9 bases align to TRBD2. Germline CDR1 reads SGHDT; CDR2 reads YYEEEE. Unmatched junction bases numbered 13, after V lost 3 bases and J lost 6 bases. The CDR3 extends over 16 amino acids. This CDR3 reads CASSWGTGTSFSEQYS. For the CDR3, the DNA is TGTGCCAGCAGCTGGGGGACCGGGACTAGCTTTTCCGAGCAGTACTCC.

The chain carries TRBV10-3 and TRBJ2-3; perhaps D is TRBD1 or TRBD2 (5 bases each). With 3 bases removed from V and 1 base from J, the gap between germline ends came to 8 bases. CDR3 size: 14 residues. Germline CDR1 reads ENHRY; CDR2 reads SYGVKD. This CDR3 reads CAISDTGRTDTQYF. The CDR3 coding sequence is TGTGCCATCAGTGACACGGGGCGCACAGATACGCAGTATTTT.

The genes are TRBV10-1 and TRBJ1-1; unclear D gene. Trimming took off 4 bases at V and 1 base at J, with 13 bases between the two ends. CDR3 size: 15 residues. Looked up from germline, CDR1 is WNHNN and CDR2 is SYGVQD (reference sequence). The CDR3 region is CASSGEPSGNTEAFF. The CDR3 bases are TGCGCCAGCAGTGGCGAGCCCTCCGGGAACACTGAAGCTTTCTTT.

This chain connects TRBV25-1 to TRBJ2-5; TRBD1 matches 7 bases. With V trimmed by 0 bases and J by 1 base, 5 bases remained unmatched. The germline CDR1 and CDR2 sequences are MGHDK and SYGVNS. The CDR3 runs to 16 residues. The CDR3 region has the DNA TGTGCCAGCAGTGAATATCTTGGGACAGCCCAAGAGACCCAGTACTTC. This sequence encodes CASSEYLGTAQETQYF. The full variable domain, completed using reference TRBV25-1 and TRBJ2-5, is EADIYQTPRYLVIGTGKKITLECSQTMGHDKMYWYQQDPGMELHLIHYSYGVNSTEKGDLSSESTVSRIRTEHFPLTLESARPSHTSQYLCASSEYLGTAQETQYFGPGTRLLVL.

The chain has TRBV4-3 and TRBJ1-4, with 8 nucleotides matching TRBD1. With 4 bases clipped from V and 14 bases from J, the junction kept 6 bases outside the gene matches. CDR1 is LGHNA and CDR2 is YSLEER in the germline V gene. The CDR3 is 12 residues long. The CDR3 DNA reads as TGCGCCAGCAGCCCCGGACAGGGAACCCTGTTTTTT. This translates into CASSPGQGTLFF.

There are a few counts of this clone. The rearrangement uses TRBV9 and TRBJ2-2; 10 nucleotides agree with TRBD2. V lost 4 bases and J lost 3; bases outside the gene matches: 6. The germline CDR1 and CDR2 sequences are SGDLS and YYNGEE. The CDR3 sequence is 16 residues long. The CDR3 DNA sequence: TGTGCCAGCAGCCTCCGACTAGCGGGCTACACCGGGGAGCTGTTTTTT. Amino acid sequence: CASSLRLAGYTGELFF.

A few counts support this clone. This chain connects TRBV7-3 to TRBJ2-2; tentatively, D is TRBD1 (6 bases). The CDR3 length is 14 residues. Per the germline V gene, CDR1 is SGHTA and CDR2 is FQGTGA. Trimming took 9 bases from V and 0 from J, leaving 11 bases between them. The CDR3, as DNA: TGTGCCAGTGGGGGCGGTCCGAACACCGGGGAGCTGTTTTTT. It specifies CASGGGPNTGELFF.

As for this clone: A read error may be the cause here, since a much bigger clone is one base away. Other DNA sequences in the sample encode the same CDR3. The chain recombines TRBV5-6 with TRBJ1-2, with TRBD1 identical over 9 bases. The CDR3 consists of 15 residues. Germline CDR1 SGHDT, CDR2 YYEEEE. As DNA, the CDR3 is TGTGCCAGCAGCTTAAATATTGGGACAGGGAGCGGCTATACCTTC. Its translation is CASSLNIGTGSGYTF.

The rearrangement links TRBV7-3 to TRBJ1-1; no clear D. Germline assignment: CDR1 SGHTA and CDR2 FQGTGA. This CDR3 spans 14 amino acids. V shed 5 bases and J shed 0 bases, with 10 bases lying between them. This chain's CDR3 is CASSIGRLNTEAFF. The CDR3 nucleotides are TGTGCCAGCAGCATCGGACGGTTGAACACTGAAGCTTTCTTT. The variable domain in full, completed from reference TRBV7-3 and TRBJ1-1, reads GAGVSQTPSNKVTEKGKYVELRCDPISGHTALYWYRQSLGQGPEFLIYFQGTGAADDSGLPNDRFFAVRPEGSVSTLKIQRTERGDSAVYLCASSIGRLNTEAFFGQGTRLTVV.

The rearrangement joins TRBV7-3 to TRBJ1-1; D is unresolved. This CDR3 is built from 15 residues. The germline V gene encodes CDR1 SGHTA and CDR2 FQGTGA. Trimming removed 0 bases from V and 1 base from J, with 9 bases in between. CDR3 amino acids: CASSLTGNQNTEAFF. The CDR3 DNA reads as TGTGCCAGCAGCTTAACCGGAAACCAGAACACTGAAGCTTTCTTT. Full variable domain (remainder filled in from reference TRBV7-3 and TRBJ1-1): GAGVSQTPSNKVTEKGKYVELRCDPISGHTALYWYRQSLGQGPEFLIYFQGTGAADDSGLPNDRFFAVRPEGSVSTLKIQRTERGDSAVYLCASSLTGNQNTEAFFGQGTRLTVV.

The chain has TRBV29-1 and TRBJ2-5; 10 bases match TRBD1. This CDR3 contains 13 residues. Looked up from germline, CDR1 is SQVTM and CDR2 is ANQGSEA. The V and J ends lost 4 bases and 4 bases, in that order; junction bases with no gene match: 3. CDR3 in DNA: TGCAGCGTTGGCCGACAGGGGGCAGAGACCCAGTACTTC. It encodes CSVGRQGAETQYF.

The chain links TRBV7-9 to TRBJ2-2; D gene ambiguous. V dropped 3 bases and J dropped 0 bases, with 8 bases sitting between them. The germline gives CDR1 SEHNR, CDR2 FQNEAQ (reference sequence). The CDR3 loop spans 15 amino acids. The CDR3 DNA reads TGTGCCAGCAGCTTTTCCAGAGCGAACACCGGGGAGCTGTTTTTT. It is translated as CASSFSRANTGELFF.

This chain joins TRBV19 and TRBJ1-2, with D perhaps matching TRBD1 (5 bases). Trimming stripped 6 bases from V and 8 bases from J, with 16 bases between. The CDR3 has 13 residues. Germline V gene data show CDR1 as LNHDA and CDR2 as SQIVND (reference sequence). The DNA for the CDR3 is TGTGCCAGTAGAGGCTTGGGGCGTTGGGGCTACACCTTC. Encoded protein: CASRGLGRWGYTF.

The chain joins TRBV5-1 to TRBJ2-3; 7 nucleotides match TRBD2. V shed 0 bases, J shed 4 bases, and the junction held 2 bases outside the gene matches. Germline V gene data show CDR1 as SGHRS and CDR2 as YFSETQ. The CDR3 covers 14 residues. CDR3 DNA: TGCGCCAGCAGCTTGGTGAGCGGGGCAGATACGCAGTATTTT. Translation: CASSLVSGADTQYF.

This clone has just one count. The same CDR3 arises from other DNA sequences in this sample as well. The chain combines TRBV7-8 with TRBJ2-1, with 10 bases that match TRBD2. Germline CDR1 SGHVS, CDR2 FQNEAQ. The V and J ends lost 6 bases and 3 bases, in that order; junction bases with no gene match: 5. The CDR3 contains 15 residues. CDR3 residues: CASSWTSGNYNEQFF. In DNA, the CDR3 is TGTGCCAGCAGTTGGACTAGCGGTAACTACAATGAGCAGTTCTTC.

This chain uses TRBV2 with TRBJ2-3, with 8 bases fitting TRBD2. With 3 bases clipped from V and 0 bases from J, the junction kept 2 bases outside the gene matches. Germline V gene sequence: CDR1 SNHLY, CDR2 FYNNEI. CDR3 length equals 15 residues. The CDR3, as DNA: TGTGCCAGCAGTGAGGCTAGCGGGAGCACAGATACGCAGTATTTT. As protein: CASSEASGSTDTQYF.

The CDR3 loop is CASSIYGEKLFF. As DNA, the CDR3 is TGTGCCAGTAGTATCTATGGTGAAAAACTGTTTTTT. The gene calls are TRBV19 and TRBJ1-4; no clear D gene. This CDR3 is 12 amino acids long. Trimming shortened V by 3 bases and J by 7 bases, and 6 bases separated the two germline ends. Germline V CDR1 and CDR2: LNHDA, SQIVND (reference sequence).

The chain recombines TRBV19 with TRBJ2-1; perhaps TRBD2 as D (5 bases). Germline V gene lookup returns CDR1 LNHDA and CDR2 SQIVND (reference sequence). V lost 4 bases and J 0 bases, leaving 13 bases between the germline ends. There are 16 residues in the CDR3. In DNA form, the CDR3 reads TGTGCCAGTAGTAACCGAGCGGCCAGCTCCTACAATGAGCAGTTCTTC. It is translated as CASSNRAASSYNEQFF.

Only one count was recorded for this clone. The chain is built from TRBV5-1 and TRBJ2-6; D gene unclear. The V gene's germline CDR1 is SGHRS and CDR2 YFSETQ. V lost 4 bases to trimming and J lost 0 bases, with 8 bases between them. The CDR3 length is 15 residues. The CDR3 region has the DNA TGCGCCAGCAGCATACGGACCTCTGGGGCCAACGTCCTGACTTTC. Encoded protein: CASSIRTSGANVLTF.

The chain recombines TRBV28 with TRBJ1-2; D is perhaps TRBD1 (6 bases). Trimming removed 1 base from V and 4 bases from J, with 16 bases in between. Germline lookup yields CDR1 MDHEN and CDR2 SYDVKM. The CDR3 totals 16 residues. Written as DNA, the CDR3 is TGTGCCAGCAGTTTATACCCAGGGGCGGATTTCTATGGCTACACCTTC. It is translated as CASSLYPGADFYGYTF.

This clone showed up just a few times. The V gene is TRBV5-5, the J gene TRBJ2-7, with 8 bases fitting TRBD1. CDR1 and CDR2 (germline): SGHKS, YYEKEE (reference sequence). This CDR3 has 14 residues. After removal of 1 base from V and 2 bases from J, the junction contained 2 bases not matched to a gene. The CDR3 spells CASSLRQGTYEQYF. CDR3 nucleotide sequence: TGTGCCAGCAGCTTGCGACAGGGGACCTACGAGCAGTACTTC.

The CDR3 spells CASSATVTPPNTEAFF. The CDR3 bases are TGTGCCAGCAGCGCTACGGTGACACCTCCGAACACTGAAGCTTTCTTT. This chain joins TRBV9 and TRBJ1-1; no clear D gene. V lost 3 bases to trimming and J lost 1 base, with 16 bases between them. The CDR3 loop spans 16 amino acids. Germline loops: CDR1 SGDLS, CDR2 YYNGEE.

About this clone itself: Other DNA sequences in the sample encode the same CDR3. The V and J genes are TRBV20-1 and TRBJ2-3; the D is unclear. Germline lookup yields CDR1 DFQATT and CDR2 SNEGSKA (reference sequence). This CDR3 is built from 11 residues. Trimming took off 6 bases at V and 6 bases at J, with 10 bases between the two ends. In DNA, the CDR3 is TGCAGTGCATCAACCCGGGATACGCAGTATTTT. As protein: CSASTRDTQYF.

The rearrangement joins TRBV28 to TRBJ2-5; D gene uncertain. The better agreement between TRBJ2-7 and the DNA end casts doubt on the J call. Looked up from germline, CDR1 is MDHEN and CDR2 is SYDVKM. The CDR3 runs 18 residues. The CDR3: CASSFIFPGRPRSYEQYF. Written as DNA, the CDR3 is TGTGCCAGCAGTTTTATATTCCCCGGGCGGCCCCGCTCCTACGAGCAGTACTTC.

V and J are TRBV14 and TRBJ1-1, with a weak D call TRBD1 (6 bases). CDR3 size: 19 residues. V gave up 4 bases and J gave up 0 bases, with 24 bases separating them. Germline lookup yields CDR1 SGHDN and CDR2 FVKESK. For the CDR3, the DNA is TGTGCCAGCAGCCCAGATAGGGGGGCCAGGGTCCGTATGAACACTGAAGCTTTCTTT. It encodes CASSPDRGARVRMNTEAFF.

This clone has more than one count but fewer than ten. The rearrangement joins TRBV28 to TRBJ2-7; 9 bases fit TRBD2. V dropped 6 bases and J dropped 2; count of bases not matched to a gene: 8. Germline V CDR1 and CDR2: MDHEN, SYDVKM. The CDR3 is 15 residues long. As DNA, the CDR3 is TGTGCCAGCAGCTTGACCGGGACTAGCCCCTACGAGCAGTACTTC. Its translation is CASSLTGTSPYEQYF.

The genes are TRBV11-2 and TRBJ2-2, with 9 bases lining up with TRBD2. Germline V CDR1 and CDR2: SGHAT, FQNNGV. This CDR3 has 17 residues. The J segment lost 3 bases and the V segment lost 4 bases, leaving 9 bases of the junction unmatched. CDR3 in amino acids: CASSSRWGGRDTGELFF. CDR3 bases: TGTGCCAGCAGCTCACGTTGGGGCGGGAGGGACACCGGGGAGCTGTTTTTT. The variable domain in full, with the rest retrieved from reference TRBV11-2 and TRBJ2-2, is EAGVAQSPRYKIIEKRQSVAFWCNPISGHATLYWYQQILGQGPKLLIQFQNNGVVDDSQLPKDRFSAERLKGVDSTLKIQPAKLEDSAVYLCASSSRWGGRDTGELFFGEGSRLTVL.

The chain recombines TRBV7-3 with TRBJ2-7, with D perhaps TRBD1 (6 bases). CDR3 size: 13 residues. The V gene's germline CDR1 is SGHTA and CDR2 FQGTGA. V lost 4 bases and J lost 3, with 10 bases in between. This CDR3 reads CASSSGADYEQYF. The CDR3 region has the DNA TGTGCCAGCAGCTCAGGGGCCGACTACGAGCAGTACTTC.

This clone was seen many times. DNA for the CDR3: TGTGCCAGCAGTTTCCGGGCCAATAATGAAAAACTGTTTTTT. This encodes CASSFRANNEKLFF. The rearrangement joins TRBV5-5 to TRBJ1-4; D ambiguous. This CDR3 has 14 amino acids. Germline V gives CDR1 SGHKS, CDR2 YYEKEE (reference sequence). Trimming shortened V by 5 bases and J by 4 bases, and 12 bases separated the two germline ends.

This clone was counted once. CDR3 sequence reads: CASSYQRESEQFF. CDR3 sequence (DNA): TGTGCCAGCAGCTACCAGCGGGAGAGTGAGCAGTTCTTC. The chain has TRBV7-2 and TRBJ2-1; TRBD2 matches at 8 bases. Germline lookup yields CDR1 SGHTA and CDR2 FQGNSA. Trimming took 4 bases from V and 9 from J; bases not matched to a gene: 5. The CDR3 loop spans 13 amino acids.

This rearrangement joins TRBV4-1 to TRBJ2-1; tentative D call: TRBD1 (5 bases). The V gene's germline CDR1 is MGHRA and CDR2 YSYEKL. The ends were cut back, 1 base at V and 0 bases at J, with 7 bases in the middle. The CDR3 is 15 residues long. The CDR3 sequence is CASSQGQSSYNEQFF. CDR3 coding DNA: TGCGCCAGCAGCCAAGGACAGTCCTCCTACAATGAGCAGTTCTTC.

This clone was picked up many times. This rearrangement joins TRBV2 to TRBJ2-7; 12 bases are shared with TRBD2. Germline values: CDR1 SNHLY, CDR2 FYNNEI. The CDR3 contains 11 residues. Trimming removed 7 bases from V and 9 bases from J; junction bases left unmatched: 1. CDR3 in DNA: TGTGCCAGCAAACTAGCGGGAGGGCAGTACTTC. Protein sequence: CASKLAGGQYF.